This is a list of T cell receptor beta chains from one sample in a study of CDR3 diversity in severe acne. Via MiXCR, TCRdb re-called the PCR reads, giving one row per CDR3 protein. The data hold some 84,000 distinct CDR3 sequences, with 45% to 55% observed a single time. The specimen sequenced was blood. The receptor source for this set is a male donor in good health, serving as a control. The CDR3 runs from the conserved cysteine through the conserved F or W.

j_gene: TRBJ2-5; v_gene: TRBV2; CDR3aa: CASRTVGPSPLHFGNGTQYF
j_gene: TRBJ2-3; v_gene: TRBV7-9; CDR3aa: CASSLAGLAANTDTQYF
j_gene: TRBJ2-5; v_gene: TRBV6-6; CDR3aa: CASSYSRVETQYF
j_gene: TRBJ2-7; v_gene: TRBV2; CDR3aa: CASRADRGSYYEQYF
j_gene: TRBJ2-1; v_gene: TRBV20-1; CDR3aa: CSARDYRVAYNEQFF
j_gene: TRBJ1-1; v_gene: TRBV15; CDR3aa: CATSRYRETEAFF
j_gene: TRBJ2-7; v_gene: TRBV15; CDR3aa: CATSSRGHYEQYF
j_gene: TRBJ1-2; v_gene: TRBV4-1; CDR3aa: CASSQGFVHGYTF
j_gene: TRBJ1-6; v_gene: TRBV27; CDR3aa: CASSLKVQGPYNSPLHF
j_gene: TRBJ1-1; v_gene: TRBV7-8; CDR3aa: CASEAGGNTEAFF
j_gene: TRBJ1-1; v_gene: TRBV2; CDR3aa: CASQGGLGGGEAFF
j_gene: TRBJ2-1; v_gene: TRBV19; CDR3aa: CASRLAGDYNEQFF
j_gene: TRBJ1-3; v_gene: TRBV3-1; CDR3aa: CASSQEPTTGGAGNTIYF
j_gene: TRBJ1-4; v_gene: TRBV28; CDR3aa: CASSLTGWATNGKLFF
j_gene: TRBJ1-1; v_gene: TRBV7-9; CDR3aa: CASSKAPEAFF
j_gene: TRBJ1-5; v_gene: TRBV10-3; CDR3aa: CAIREDQPQHF
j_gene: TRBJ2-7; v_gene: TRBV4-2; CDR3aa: CASSQDGGGGASYEQYF
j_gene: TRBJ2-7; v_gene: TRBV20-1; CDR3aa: CSASPAGGPYEQYF
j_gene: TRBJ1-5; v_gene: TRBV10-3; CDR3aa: CAISEGTPPLQHF
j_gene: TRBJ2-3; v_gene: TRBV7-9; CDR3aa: CASSLVTSGYTDTQYF
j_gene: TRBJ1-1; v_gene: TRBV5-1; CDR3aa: CASSLTGTGQAFF